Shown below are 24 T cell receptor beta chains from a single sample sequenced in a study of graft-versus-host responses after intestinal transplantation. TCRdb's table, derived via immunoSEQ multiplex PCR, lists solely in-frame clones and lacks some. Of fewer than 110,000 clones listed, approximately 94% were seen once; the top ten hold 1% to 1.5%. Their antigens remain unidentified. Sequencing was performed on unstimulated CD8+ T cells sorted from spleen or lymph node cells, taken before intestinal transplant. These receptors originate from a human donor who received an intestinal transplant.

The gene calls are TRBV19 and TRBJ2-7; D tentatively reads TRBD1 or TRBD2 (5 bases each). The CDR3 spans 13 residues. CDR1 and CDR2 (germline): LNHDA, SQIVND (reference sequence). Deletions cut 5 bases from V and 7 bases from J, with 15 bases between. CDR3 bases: TGTGCCAGTAGTTCTGGGGGTATGGGGGAGCAGTACTTC. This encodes CASSSGGMGEQYF.

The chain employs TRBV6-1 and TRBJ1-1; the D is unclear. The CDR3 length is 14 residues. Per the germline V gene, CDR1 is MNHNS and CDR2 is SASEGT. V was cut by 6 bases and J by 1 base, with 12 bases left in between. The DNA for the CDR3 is TGTGCCAGCAGCCCTACGGGCGGGAACACTGAAGCTTTCTTT. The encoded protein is CASSPTGGNTEAFF.

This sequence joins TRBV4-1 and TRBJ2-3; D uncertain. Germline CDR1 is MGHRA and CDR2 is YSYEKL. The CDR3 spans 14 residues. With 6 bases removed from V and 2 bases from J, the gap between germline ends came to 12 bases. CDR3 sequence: CASSVLGTTDTQYF. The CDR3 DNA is TGCGCCAGCAGTGTTCTGGGAACCACAGATACGCAGTATTTT.

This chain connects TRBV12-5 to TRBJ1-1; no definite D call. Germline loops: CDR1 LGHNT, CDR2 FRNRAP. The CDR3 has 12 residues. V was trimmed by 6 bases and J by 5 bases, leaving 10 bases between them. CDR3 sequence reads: CASGYGDTEAFF. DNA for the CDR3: TGTGCTAGTGGCTACGGGGATACTGAAGCTTTCTTT.

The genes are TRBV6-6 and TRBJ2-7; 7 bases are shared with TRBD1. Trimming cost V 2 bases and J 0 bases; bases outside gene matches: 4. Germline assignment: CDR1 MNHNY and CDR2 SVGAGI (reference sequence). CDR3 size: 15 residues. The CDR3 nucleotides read TGTGCCAGCAGTTACAAGAGACAGGGCTCCTACGAGCAGTACTTC. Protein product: CASSYKRQGSYEQYF.

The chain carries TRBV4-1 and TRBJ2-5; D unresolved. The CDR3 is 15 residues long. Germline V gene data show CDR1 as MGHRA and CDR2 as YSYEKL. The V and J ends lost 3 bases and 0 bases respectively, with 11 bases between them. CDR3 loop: CASSQGLEYQETQYF. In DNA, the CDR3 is TGCGCCAGCAGCCAGGGCCTAGAGTACCAAGAGACCCAGTACTTC.

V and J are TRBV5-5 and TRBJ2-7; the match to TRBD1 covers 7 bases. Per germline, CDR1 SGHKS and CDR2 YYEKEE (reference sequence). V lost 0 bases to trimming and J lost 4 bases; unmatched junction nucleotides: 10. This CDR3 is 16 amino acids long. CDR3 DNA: TGTGCCAGCAGCTTGGGGACAGGTCGAGAGTGGTACGAGCAGTACTTC. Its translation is CASSLGTGREWYEQYF.

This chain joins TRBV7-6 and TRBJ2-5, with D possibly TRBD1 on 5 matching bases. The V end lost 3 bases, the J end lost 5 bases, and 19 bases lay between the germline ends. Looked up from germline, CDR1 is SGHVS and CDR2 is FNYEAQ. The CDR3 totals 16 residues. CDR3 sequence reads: CASSLIAQGLSETQYF. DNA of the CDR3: TGTGCCAGCAGCTTGATCGCCCAGGGTCTATCCGAGACCCAGTACTTC.

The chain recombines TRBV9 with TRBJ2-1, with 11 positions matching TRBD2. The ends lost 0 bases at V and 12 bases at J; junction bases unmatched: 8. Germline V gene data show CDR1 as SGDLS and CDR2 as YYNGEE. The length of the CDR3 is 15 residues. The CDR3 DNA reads TGTGCCAGCAGCGTAGGAGGGGTAGCGGGGGGGGCGCAGTTCTTC. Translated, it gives CASSVGGVAGGAQFF.

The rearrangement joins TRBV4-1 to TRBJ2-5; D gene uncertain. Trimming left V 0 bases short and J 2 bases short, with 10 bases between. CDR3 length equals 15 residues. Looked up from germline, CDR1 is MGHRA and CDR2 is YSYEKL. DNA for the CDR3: TGCGCCAGCAGCCAAGACCCAGGAGTACAAGAGACCCAGTACTTC. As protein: CASSQDPGVQETQYF.

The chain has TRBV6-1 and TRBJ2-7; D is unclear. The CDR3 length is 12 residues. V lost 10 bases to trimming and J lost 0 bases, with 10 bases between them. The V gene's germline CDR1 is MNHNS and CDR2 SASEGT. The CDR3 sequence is CAIYKSSYEQYF. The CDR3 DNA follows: TGTGCCATCTACAAGAGCTCCTACGAGCAGTACTTC.

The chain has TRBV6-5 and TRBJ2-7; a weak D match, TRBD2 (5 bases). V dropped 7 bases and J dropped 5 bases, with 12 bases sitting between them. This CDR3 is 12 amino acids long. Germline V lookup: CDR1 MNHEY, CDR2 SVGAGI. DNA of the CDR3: TGTGCCAGCACGGGGTTGGGGAACGAGCAGTACTTC. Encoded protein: CASTGLGNEQYF.

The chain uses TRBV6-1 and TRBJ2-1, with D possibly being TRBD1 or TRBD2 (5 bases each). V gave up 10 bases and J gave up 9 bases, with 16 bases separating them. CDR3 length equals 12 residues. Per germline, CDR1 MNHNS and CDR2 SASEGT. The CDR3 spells CATLMGVPEQFF. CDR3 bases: TGTGCCACCCTAATGGGGGTGCCTGAGCAGTTCTTC.

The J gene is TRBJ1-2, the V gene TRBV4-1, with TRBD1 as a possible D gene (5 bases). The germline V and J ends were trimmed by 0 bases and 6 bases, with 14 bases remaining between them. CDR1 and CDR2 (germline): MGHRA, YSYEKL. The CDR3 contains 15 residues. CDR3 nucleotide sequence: TGCGCCAGCAGCCAAGATCCCCCAGGGATGGATGGCTACACCTTC. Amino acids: CASSQDPPGMDGYTF.

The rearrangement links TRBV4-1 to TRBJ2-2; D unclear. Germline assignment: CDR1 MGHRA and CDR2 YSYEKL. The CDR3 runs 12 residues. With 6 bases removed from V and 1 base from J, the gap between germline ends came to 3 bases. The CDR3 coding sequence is TGCGCCAGCAGACAGAACACCGGGGAGCTGTTTTTT. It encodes CASRQNTGELFF.

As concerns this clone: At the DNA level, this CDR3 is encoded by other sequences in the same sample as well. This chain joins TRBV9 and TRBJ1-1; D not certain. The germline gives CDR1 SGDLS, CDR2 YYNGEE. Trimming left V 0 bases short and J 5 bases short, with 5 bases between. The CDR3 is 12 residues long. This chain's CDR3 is CASSVGGTEAFF. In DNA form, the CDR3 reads TGTGCCAGCAGCGTAGGGGGAACTGAAGCTTTCTTT. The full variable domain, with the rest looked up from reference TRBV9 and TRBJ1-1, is DSGVTQTPKHLITATGQRVTLRCSPRSGDLSVYWYQQSLDQGLQFLIQYYNGEERAKGNILERFSAQQFPDLHSELNLSSLELGDSALYFCASSVGGTEAFFGQGTRLTVV.

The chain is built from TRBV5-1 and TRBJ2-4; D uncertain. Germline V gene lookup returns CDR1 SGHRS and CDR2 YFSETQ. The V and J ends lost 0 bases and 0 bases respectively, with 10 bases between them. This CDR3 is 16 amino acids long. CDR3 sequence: CASSLDSLLAKNIQYF. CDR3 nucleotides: TGCGCCAGCAGCTTGGACAGCCTCTTAGCCAAAAACATTCAGTACTTC.

This CDR3 reads CASSPIGGNTEAFF. The CDR3 nucleotides are TGCGCCAGCAGCCCGATTGGGGGTAACACTGAAGCTTTCTTT. This chain uses TRBV4-1 with TRBJ1-1; TRBD1 is a possible D gene (5 bases). The V end was cut by 4 bases, the J end by 2 bases, with 11 bases between. This CDR3 comprises 14 residues. CDR1 is MGHRA and CDR2 is YSYEKL in the germline V gene.

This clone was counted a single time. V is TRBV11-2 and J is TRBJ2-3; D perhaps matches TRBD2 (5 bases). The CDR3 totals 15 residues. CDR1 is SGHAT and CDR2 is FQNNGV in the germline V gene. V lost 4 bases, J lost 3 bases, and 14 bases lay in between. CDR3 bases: TGTGCCAGCAGCTCAGACCTCCCGGGGACAGATACGCAGTATTTT. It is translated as CASSSDLPGTDTQYF.

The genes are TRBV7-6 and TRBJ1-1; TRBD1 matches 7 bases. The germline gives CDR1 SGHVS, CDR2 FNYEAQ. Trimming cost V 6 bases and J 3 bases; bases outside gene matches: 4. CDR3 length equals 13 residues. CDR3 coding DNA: TGTGCCAGCAGGCCTAGGGGGCACACTGAAGCTTTCTTT. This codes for CASRPRGHTEAFF.

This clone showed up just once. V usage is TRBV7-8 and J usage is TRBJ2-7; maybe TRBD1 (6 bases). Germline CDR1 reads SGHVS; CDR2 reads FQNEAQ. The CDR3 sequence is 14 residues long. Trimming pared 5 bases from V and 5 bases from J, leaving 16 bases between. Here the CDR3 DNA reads TGTGCCAGCAGCCACCTCGACAGGACCAACGAGCAGTACTTC. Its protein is CASSHLDRTNEQYF. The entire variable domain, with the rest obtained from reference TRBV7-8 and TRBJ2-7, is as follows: GAGVSQSPRYKVAKRGQDVALRCDPISGHVSLFWYQQALGQGPEFLTYFQNEAQLDKSGLPSDRFFAERPEGSVSTLKIQRTQQEDSAVYLCASSHLDRTNEQYFGPGTRLTVT.

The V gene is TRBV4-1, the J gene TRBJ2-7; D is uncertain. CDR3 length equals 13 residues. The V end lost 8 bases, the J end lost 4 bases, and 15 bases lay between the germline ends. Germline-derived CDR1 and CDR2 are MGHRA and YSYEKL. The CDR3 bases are TGCGCCAGCTCCCTGGGCCCCCGATACGAGCAGTACTTC. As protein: CASSLGPRYEQYF.

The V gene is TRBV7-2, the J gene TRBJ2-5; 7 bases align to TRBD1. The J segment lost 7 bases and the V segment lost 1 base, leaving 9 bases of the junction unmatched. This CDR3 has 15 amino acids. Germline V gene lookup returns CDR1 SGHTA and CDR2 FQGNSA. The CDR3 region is CASSLGDRDIGTQYF. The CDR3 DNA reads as TGTGCCAGCAGCTTAGGAGACAGGGATATTGGGACCCAGTACTTC.

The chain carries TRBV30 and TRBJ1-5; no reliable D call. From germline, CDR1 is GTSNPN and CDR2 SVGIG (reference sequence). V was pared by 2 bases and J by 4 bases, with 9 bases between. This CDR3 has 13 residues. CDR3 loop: CAWSSVRNQPQHF. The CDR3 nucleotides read TGTGCCTGGAGTTCAGTCAGGAATCAGCCCCAGCATTTT.